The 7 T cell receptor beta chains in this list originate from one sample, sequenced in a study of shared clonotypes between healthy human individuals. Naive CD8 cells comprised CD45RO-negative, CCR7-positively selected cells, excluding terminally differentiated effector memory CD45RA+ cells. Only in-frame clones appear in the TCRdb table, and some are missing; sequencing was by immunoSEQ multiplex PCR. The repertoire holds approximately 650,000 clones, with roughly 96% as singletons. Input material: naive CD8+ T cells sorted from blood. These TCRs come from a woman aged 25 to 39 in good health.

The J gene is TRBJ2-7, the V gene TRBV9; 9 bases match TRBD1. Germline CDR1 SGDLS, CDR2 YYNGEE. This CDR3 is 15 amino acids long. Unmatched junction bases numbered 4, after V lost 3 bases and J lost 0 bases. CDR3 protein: CASSAGQGTSYEQYF. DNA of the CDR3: TGTGCCAGCAGCGCCGGACAGGGGACCTCCTACGAGCAGTACTTC.

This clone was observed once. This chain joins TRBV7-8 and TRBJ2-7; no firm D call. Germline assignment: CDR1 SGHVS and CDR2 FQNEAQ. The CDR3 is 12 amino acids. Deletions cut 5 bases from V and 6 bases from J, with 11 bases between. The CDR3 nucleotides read TGTGCCAGCAGCCAAGCGCCCGGCGAGCAGTACTTC. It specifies CASSQAPGEQYF. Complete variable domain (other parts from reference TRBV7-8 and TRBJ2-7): GAGVSQSPRYKVAKRGQDVALRCDPISGHVSLFWYQQALGQGPEFLTYFQNEAQLDKSGLPSDRFFAERPEGSVSTLKIQRTQQEDSAVYLCASSQAPGEQYFGPGTRLTVT.

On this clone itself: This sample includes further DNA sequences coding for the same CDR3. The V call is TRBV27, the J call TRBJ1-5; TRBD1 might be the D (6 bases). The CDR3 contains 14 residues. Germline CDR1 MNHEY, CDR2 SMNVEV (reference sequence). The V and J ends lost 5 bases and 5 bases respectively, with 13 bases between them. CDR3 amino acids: CASSLRTADQPQHF. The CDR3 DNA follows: TGTGCCAGCAGTCTCCGGACAGCGGATCAGCCCCAGCATTTT.

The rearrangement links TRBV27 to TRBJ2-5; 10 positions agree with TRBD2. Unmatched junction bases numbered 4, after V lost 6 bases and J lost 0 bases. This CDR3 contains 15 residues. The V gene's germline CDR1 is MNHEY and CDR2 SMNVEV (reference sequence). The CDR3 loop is CASSGGLADQETQYF. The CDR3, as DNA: TGTGCCAGCAGCGGCGGACTAGCGGACCAAGAGACCCAGTACTTC.

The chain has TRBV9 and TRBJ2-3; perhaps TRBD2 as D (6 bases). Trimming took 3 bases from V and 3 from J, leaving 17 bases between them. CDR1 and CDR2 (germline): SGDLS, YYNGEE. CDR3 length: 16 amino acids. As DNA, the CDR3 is TGTGCCAGCAGCGCCCGCCCGGCGGGAATTACAGATACGCAGTATTTT. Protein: CASSARPAGITDTQYF.

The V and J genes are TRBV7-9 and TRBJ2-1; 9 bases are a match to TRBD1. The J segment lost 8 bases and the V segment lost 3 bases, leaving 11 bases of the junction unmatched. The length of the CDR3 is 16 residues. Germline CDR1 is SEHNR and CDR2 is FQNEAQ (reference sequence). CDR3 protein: CASSFNRDRVSYEQFF. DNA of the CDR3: TGTGCCAGCAGCTTTAACCGGGACAGGGTCTCCTATGAGCAGTTCTTC.

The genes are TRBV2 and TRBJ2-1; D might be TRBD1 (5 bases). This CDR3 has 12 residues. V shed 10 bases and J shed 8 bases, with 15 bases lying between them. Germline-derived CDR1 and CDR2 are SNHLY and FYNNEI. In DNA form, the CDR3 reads TGTGCCACCACGCGGCAGGGCCATGAGCAGTTCTTC. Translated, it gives CATTRQGHEQFF.